These T cell receptor beta chains were read from a single sample in a study of T cell repertoires in cytomegalovirus infection. MiXCR, applied by TCRdb to the reads, yields one record per CDR3 protein. The sample has about 920,000 distinct CDR3 sequences, around 31% seen once. These TCRs' antigens remain unknown. The sample was cultured CD8+ T cells from PBMCs, taken from culture after CMV antigen stimulation. All receptors derive from a human donor in good health (CMV status not recorded). Some clones in this sample may be carry-over from other donors' samples. Each CDR3 is given with its conserved first and last residue. D genes are given only for firm matches. Size is omitted from some rows. Given values are once, few, many or a class for expanded clones.

clone_size d_call j_call v_call cdr3_aa cdr3_nt
NA TRBD1 TRBJ2-2 TRBV5-1 CASSLTRTGDTGELFF TGCGCCAGCAGCTTGACCAGGACAGGGGACACCGGGGAGCTGTTTTTT
NA NA TRBJ2-2 TRBV20-1 CSARRGDGELFF TGCAGTGCTAGACGGGGTGACGGGGAGCTGTTTTTT
NA TRBD2 TRBJ2-3 TRBV11-2 CVSSPGLEQDTQYF TGTGTCAGCAGTCCGGGACTAGAACAAGATACGCAGTATTTT
NA NA TRBJ2-1 TRBV6-5 CASSYSGYYNEQFF TGTGCCAGCAGTTACTCTGGCTACTACAATGAGCAGTTCTTC
NA NA TRBJ1-2 TRBV12-3/TRBV12-4 CASSFEREEGYTF TGTGCCAGCAGTTTTGAGCGGGAGGAAGGCTACACCTTC
NA NA TRBJ2-1 TRBV27 CASSRRGADNEQFF TGTGCCAGCAGCCGAAGGGGGGCTGACAATGAGCAGTTCTTC
NA NA TRBJ1-1 TRBV19 CASIREYTEAFF TGTGCCAGCATCAGGGAATACACTGAAGCTTTCTTT
few TRBD1 TRBJ2-5 TRBV4-1 CASSQEQWDRDQETQYF TGCGCCAGCAGCCAAGAACAGTGGGACAGGGACCAAGAGACCCAGTACTTC
few NA TRBJ2-1 TRBV27 CASSFGGESSYNEQFF TGTGCCAGCAGTTTCGGGGGTGAGAGCTCCTACAATGAGCAGTTCTTC
NA NA TRBJ1-4 TRBV12-3/TRBV12-4 CASSMDEKLFF TGTGCCAGCAGTATGGATGAAAAACTGTTTTTT
NA NA TRBJ2-7 TRBV7-9 CAAVPAAIKAGVGYEQYF NA
NA NA TRBJ2-2 TRBV4-1 CASSQSGTLNTGELFF TGCGCCAGCAGCCAGTCCGGGACGTTGAACACCGGGGAGCTGTTTTTT
many TRBD1 TRBJ1-5 TRBV12-3/TRBV12-4 CASSPFGQGGNQPQHF TGTGCCAGCAGTCCCTTCGGACAGGGGGGCAATCAGCCCCAGCATTTT
NA TRBD1 TRBJ1-1 TRBV6-5 CASTADRVEAFF TGTGCCAGCACCGCGGACAGGGTCGAAGCTTTCTTT
NA NA TRBJ2-2 TRBV27 CASSLLDLSFNTGELFF TGTGCCAGCAGTCTTTTGGACCTGTCGTTCAACACCGGGGAGCTGTTTTTT
NA TRBD1 TRBJ2-3 TRBV28 CASRPGTGGPTDTQYF TGTGCCAGCAGGCCCGGGACAGGGGGTCCCACAGATACGCAGTATTTT
NA TRBD1 TRBJ1-5 TRBV5-4 CASSLDRDRPQHF TGTGCCAGCAGTTTAGACAGGGACCGGCCCCAGCATTTT
few NA TRBJ2-3 TRBV14 CASSQDLHAAGANTDTQYF TGTGCCAGCAGCCAAGATCTTCATGCGGCGGGGGCCAACACAGATACGCAGTATTTT
many NA TRBJ1-2 TRBV7-9 CASSSAAGGDGYTF TGTGCCAGCAGCTCCGCCGCGGGTGGAGATGGCTACACCTTC
NA NA TRBJ2-1 TRBV27 CASSLGAPQGNEQFF TGTGCCAGCAGTTTGGGAGCGCCTCAGGGGAATGAGCAGTTCTTC
NA NA TRBJ2-2 TRBV6-5 CASNLPPGLSNTGELFF TGTGCCAGCAATCTCCCCCCAGGACTATCGAACACCGGGGAGCTGTTTTTT
many NA TRBJ1-3 TRBV7-2 CASSPVGNTIYF TGTGCCAGCAGCCCGGTCGGAAACACCATATATTTT
few NA TRBJ2-7 TRBV19 CASSIGSNEQYF TGTGCCAGTAGTATCGGGAGCAACGAGCAGTACTTC
NA NA TRBJ1-2 TRBV27 CASSLGGRGIDGYTF TGTGCCAGCAGTTTGGGGGGACGAGGGATCGATGGCTACACCTTC
many NA TRBJ2-6 TRBV7-9 CASSPTVSGANVLTF TGTGCCAGCAGCCCCACAGTCTCTGGGGCCAACGTCCTGACTTTC
many NA TRBJ2-5 TRBV7-8 CASSLRSLETQYF TGTGCCAGCAGCTTACGGTCTTTGGAGACCCAGTACTTC
many NA TRBJ1-1 TRBV28 CASSLIRGRETEAFF TGTGCCAGCAGTTTAATTCGAGGCAGGGAAACTGAAGCTTTCTTT
NA TRBD1 TRBJ1-6 TRBV27 CAIGQGYNSPLHF TGTGCCATCGGACAGGGCTATAATTCACCCCTCCACTTT
NA NA TRBJ1-4 TRBV19 CASSPTNRDNEKLFF TGTGCCAGTAGTCCAACCAACCGGGACAATGAAAAACTGTTTTTT
NA TRBD2 TRBJ2-3 TRBV20-1 CSARDSRGGASLPTDTQYF TGCAGTGCTAGAGATTCTCGCGGGGGGGCTAGCTTGCCCACAGATACGCAGTATTTT
NA TRBD1 TRBJ1-1 TRBV27 CASSLIRDRAMNTEAFF TGTGCCAGCAGTTTAATCCGGGACAGGGCCATGAACACTGAAGCTTTCTTT
NA TRBD1 TRBJ1-1 TRBV5-4 CASSFPDRGDTEAFF TGTGCCAGCAGCTTTCCGGACAGGGGAGACACTGAAGCTTTCTTT
NA TRBD2 TRBJ2-2 TRBV4-2 CASSQDWLAGGITGELFF TGTGCCAGCAGCCAAGACTGGCTAGCGGGGGGTATCACCGGGGAGCTGTTTTTT
once NA TRBJ2-3 TRBV6-6 CASRPPLEGTSTIMNTDTQYF TGTGCCAGCAGGCCCCCCCTTGAGGGGACATCAACAATAATGAACACAGATACGCAGTATTTT
NA NA TRBJ1-2 TRBV10-3 CAINPEPGHYGYTF TGTGCCATCAATCCAGAACCAGGCCACTATGGCTACACCTTC
NA TRBD1 TRBJ1-1 TRBV12-3/TRBV12-4 CASSSPLTGTGEAFF TGTGCCAGCAGTTCTCCACTAACCGGGACAGGGGAAGCTTTCTTT
few NA TRBJ1-1 TRBV27 CASSIPGGDEAFF TGTGCCAGCTCTATACCGGGAGGAGATGAAGCTTTCTTT
NA NA TRBJ1-1 TRBV6-2/TRBV6-3 CASSFGGVEAFF TGTGCCAGCAGTTTCGGCGGGGTTGAAGCTTTCTTT
NA NA TRBJ2-6 TRBV27 CASTLRLNSGANVLTF TGTGCCAGCACTCTTCGGCTCAACTCTGGGGCCAACGTCCTGACTTTC
NA NA TRBJ1-5 TRBV7-9 CASSYYGNQPQHF TGTGCCAGCAGCTACTATGGGAATCAGCCCCAGCATTTT
once NA TRBJ2-7 TRBV6-5 CASSWGRSSFEQYF TGTGCCAGCAGCTGGGGCAGGTCGTCCTTCGAGCAGTACTTC
NA NA TRBJ2-5 TRBV12-3/TRBV12-4 CASSTTAETQYF TGTGCCAGCAGCACGACAGCGGAGACCCAGTACTTC
few NA TRBJ2-3 TRBV6-5 CASSNPGPAGSTDTQYF TGTGCCAGCAGTAACCCTGGACCCGCTGGCAGCACAGATACGCAGTATTTT
few NA TRBJ2-3 TRBV7-9 CASSSPATENTQYF TGTGCCAGCAGCTCCCCCGCGACAGAAAATACGCAGTATTTT
NA TRBD1 TRBJ1-5 TRBV9 CASSVVGGEDSNQPQHF TGTGCCAGCAGCGTAGTAGGGGGCGAGGATAGCAATCAGCCCCAGCATTTT
few NA TRBJ1-6 TRBV2 CASRLGQAYNSPLHF TGTGCCAGCAGACTTGGGCAGGCGTATAATTCACCCCTCCACTTT
many NA TRBJ2-3 TRBV6-1 CASGARADTQYF TGTGCCAGCGGGGCTAGGGCAGATACGCAGTATTTT
NA TRBD1 TRBJ1-1 TRBV4-1 CASSPTGAGTEAFF TGCGCCAGCAGTCCTACAGGGGCAGGCACTGAAGCTTTCTTT
NA NA TRBJ2-7 TRBV19 CASSMDSTSYEQYF TGTGCCAGTAGTATGGACAGCACGTCCTACGAGCAGTACTTC
NA TRBD1 TRBJ1-5 TRBV6-2/TRBV6-3 CASTLQGYTQPQHF TGTGCCAGCACTCTACAGGGGTATACTCAGCCCCAGCATTTT
NA TRBD1 TRBJ2-5 TRBV5-3 CASSFPDRGEQETQYF TGTGCCAGCAGCTTCCCGGACAGGGGGGAACAAGAGACCCAGTACTTC